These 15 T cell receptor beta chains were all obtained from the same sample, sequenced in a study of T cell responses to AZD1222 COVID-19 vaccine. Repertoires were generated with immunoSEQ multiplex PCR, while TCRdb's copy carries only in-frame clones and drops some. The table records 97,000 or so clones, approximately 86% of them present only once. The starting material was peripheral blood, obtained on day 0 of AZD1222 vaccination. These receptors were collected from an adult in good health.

The CDR3: CASSSLTGPSGSNQPQHF. The CDR3 bases are TGTGCCAGCAGTTCCCTGACAGGGCCCTCGGGGAGCAATCAGCCCCAGCATTTT. The V call is TRBV27, the J call TRBJ1-5, with 7 bases identical to TRBD1. The CDR3 contains 18 residues. J gave up 1 base and V 4 bases, and 13 bases lay outside the gene matches. Germline lookup yields CDR1 MNHEY and CDR2 SMNVEV (reference sequence).

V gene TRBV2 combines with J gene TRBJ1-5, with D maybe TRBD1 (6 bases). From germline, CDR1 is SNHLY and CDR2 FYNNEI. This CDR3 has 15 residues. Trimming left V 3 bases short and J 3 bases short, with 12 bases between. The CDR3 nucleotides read TGTGCCAGCAGTGATTCGAGGGGGTACAATCAGCCCCAGCATTTT. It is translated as CASSDSRGYNQPQHF.

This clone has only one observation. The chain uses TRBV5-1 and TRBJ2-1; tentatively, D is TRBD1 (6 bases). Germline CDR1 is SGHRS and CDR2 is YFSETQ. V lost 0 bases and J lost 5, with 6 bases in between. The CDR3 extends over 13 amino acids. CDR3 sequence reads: CASSLGDNNEQFF. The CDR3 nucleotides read TGCGCCAGCAGCTTGGGGGACAACAATGAGCAGTTCTTC. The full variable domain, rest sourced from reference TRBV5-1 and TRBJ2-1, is KAGVTQTPRYLIKTRGQQVTLSCSPISGHRSVSWYQQTPGQGLQFLFEYFSETQRNKGNFPGRFSGRQFSNSRSEMNVSTLELGDSALYLCASSLGDNNEQFFGPGTRLTVL.

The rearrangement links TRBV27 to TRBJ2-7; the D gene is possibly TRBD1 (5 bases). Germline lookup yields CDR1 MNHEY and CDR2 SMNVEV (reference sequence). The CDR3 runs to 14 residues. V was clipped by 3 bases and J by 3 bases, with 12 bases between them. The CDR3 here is CASSLMAGFYEQYF. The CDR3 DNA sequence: TGTGCCAGCAGTTTGATGGCAGGGTTCTACGAGCAGTACTTC.

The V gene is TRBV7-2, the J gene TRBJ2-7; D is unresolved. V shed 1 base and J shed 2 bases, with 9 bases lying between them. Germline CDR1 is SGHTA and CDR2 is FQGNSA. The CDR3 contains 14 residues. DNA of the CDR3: TGTGCCAGCAGCTTAGAGGCCAACACCTACGAGCAGTACTTC. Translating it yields CASSLEANTYEQYF.

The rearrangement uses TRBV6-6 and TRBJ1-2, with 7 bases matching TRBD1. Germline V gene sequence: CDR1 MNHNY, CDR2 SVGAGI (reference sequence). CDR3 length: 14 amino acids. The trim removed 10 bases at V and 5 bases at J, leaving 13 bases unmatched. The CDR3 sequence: CAMGATGTAYGYTF. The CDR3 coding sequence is TGTGCCATGGGGGCGACCGGGACAGCGTATGGCTACACCTTC.

CDR3 loop: CSVAGGLSSYNEQFF. The DNA of the CDR3 is TGCAGCGTTGCGGGGGGACTCAGCTCCTACAATGAGCAGTTCTTC. This chain connects TRBV29-1 to TRBJ2-1, with 7 nucleotides matching TRBD2. CDR3 length equals 15 residues. Germline CDR1 SQVTM, CDR2 ANQGSEA. Losses at the gene ends were 4 bases for V and 0 bases for J; bases not matched to a gene: 6.

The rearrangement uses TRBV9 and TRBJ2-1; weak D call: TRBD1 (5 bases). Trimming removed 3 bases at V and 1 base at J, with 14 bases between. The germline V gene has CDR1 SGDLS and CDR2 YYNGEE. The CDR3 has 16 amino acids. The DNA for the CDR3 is TGTGCCAGCAGCGCCTTGGACACCCCTTCCTACAATGAGCAGTTCTTC. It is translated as CASSALDTPSYNEQFF.

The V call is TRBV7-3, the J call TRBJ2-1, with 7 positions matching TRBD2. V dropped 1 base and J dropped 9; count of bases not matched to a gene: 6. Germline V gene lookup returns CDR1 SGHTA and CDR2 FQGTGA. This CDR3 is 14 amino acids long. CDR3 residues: CASSLISPGGEQFF. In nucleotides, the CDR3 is TGTGCCAGCAGCTTAATTTCCCCGGGGGGTGAGCAGTTCTTC.

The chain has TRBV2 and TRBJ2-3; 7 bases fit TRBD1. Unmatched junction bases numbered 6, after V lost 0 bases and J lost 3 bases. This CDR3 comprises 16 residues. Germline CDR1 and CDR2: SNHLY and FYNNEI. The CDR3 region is CASSEALTGLTDTQYF. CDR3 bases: TGTGCCAGCAGTGAAGCGTTGACAGGGTTGACAGATACGCAGTATTTT.

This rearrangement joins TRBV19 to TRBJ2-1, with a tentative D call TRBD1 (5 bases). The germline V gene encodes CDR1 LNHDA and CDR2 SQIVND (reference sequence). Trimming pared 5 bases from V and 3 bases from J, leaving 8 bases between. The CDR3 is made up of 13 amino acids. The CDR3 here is CASSSDNYNEQFF. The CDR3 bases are TGTGCCAGTAGTTCGGACAACTACAATGAGCAGTTCTTC.

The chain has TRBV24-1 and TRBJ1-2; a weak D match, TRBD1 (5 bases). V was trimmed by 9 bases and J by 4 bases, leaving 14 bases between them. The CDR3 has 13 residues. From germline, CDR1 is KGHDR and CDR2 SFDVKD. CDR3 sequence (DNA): TGTGCCACCCGACAGACGGGGATCTATGGCTACACCTTC. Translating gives CATRQTGIYGYTF.

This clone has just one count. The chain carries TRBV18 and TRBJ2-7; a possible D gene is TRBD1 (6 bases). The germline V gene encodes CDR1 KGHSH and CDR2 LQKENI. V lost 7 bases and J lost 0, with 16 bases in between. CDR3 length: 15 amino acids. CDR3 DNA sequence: TGTGCCAGCTTAAAGGACAGACAGAACTCCTACGAGCAGTACTTC. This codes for CASLKDRQNSYEQYF.

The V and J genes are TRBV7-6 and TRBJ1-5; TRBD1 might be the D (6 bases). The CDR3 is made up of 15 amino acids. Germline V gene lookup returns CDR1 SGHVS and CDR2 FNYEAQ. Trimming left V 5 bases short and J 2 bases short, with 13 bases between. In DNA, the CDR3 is TGTGCCAGCAGCCCAGGGGAGCGGGGCAATCAGCCCCAGCATTTT. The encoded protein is CASSPGERGNQPQHF.

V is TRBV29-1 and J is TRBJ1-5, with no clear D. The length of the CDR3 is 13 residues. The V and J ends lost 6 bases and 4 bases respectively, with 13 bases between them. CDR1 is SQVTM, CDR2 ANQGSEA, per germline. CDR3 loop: CSVDAGGNQPQHF. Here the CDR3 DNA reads TGCAGCGTGGACGCCGGAGGTAATCAGCCCCAGCATTTT.